A single sample gave rise to the 18 T cell receptor beta chains below, sequenced in a study of OX40 agonist ivuxolimab in advanced cancers. This table comes from immunoSEQ multiplex PCR, and its TCRdb copy is limited to in-frame clones, with some not included. The table shows approximately 90,000 clones, with roughly 89% occurring only once. The sequences come from CD4+ or CD8+ T cells sorted from blood, collected in a trial of the OX40 agonist ivuxolimab. Receptors originate from an adult with an advanced solid tumor such as melanoma, head and neck, liver or kidney cancer.

This clone was detected a few times. The chain joins TRBV15 to TRBJ2-2, with 11 bases that match TRBD2. There are 16 residues in the CDR3. Trimming took 5 bases from V and 2 from J; bases not matched to a gene: 4. From germline, CDR1 is LNHNV and CDR2 YYDKDF (reference sequence). CDR3 bases: TGTGCCACCAGCCCTGGGACTAGCGGAAACACCGGGGAGCTGTTTTTT. It codes for CATSPGTSGNTGELFF.

This chain joins TRBV7-3 and TRBJ2-3; 7 positions agree with TRBD1. J lost 1 base, V lost 4 bases, and 5 bases had no gene match. This CDR3 has 15 residues. Germline assignment: CDR1 SGHTA and CDR2 FQGTGA. The CDR3 region is CASSSQGVGTDTQYF. The CDR3 DNA reads as TGTGCCAGCAGCTCGCAGGGGGTAGGCACAGATACGCAGTATTTT.

The genes are TRBV5-6 and TRBJ2-7; 8 positions agree with TRBD2. Germline V gives CDR1 SGHDT, CDR2 YYEEEE. V dropped 8 bases and J dropped 7; count of bases not matched to a gene: 17. This CDR3 contains 15 residues. CDR3 sequence reads: CASQGSGGFYVEQYF. CDR3 in DNA: TGTGCCAGTCAGGGGAGCGGGGGCTTTTACGTGGAGCAGTACTTC.

The genes are TRBV19 and TRBJ2-1, with D unclear. Trimming took off 0 bases at V and 1 base at J, with 13 bases between the two ends. Germline V gene data show CDR1 as LNHDA and CDR2 as SQIVND (reference sequence). The CDR3 loop spans 17 amino acids. The CDR3: CASSIDPPPRSYNEQFF. CDR3 nucleotide sequence: TGTGCCAGTAGTATAGACCCTCCCCCGAGGTCCTACAATGAGCAGTTCTTC.

This chain uses TRBV25-1 with TRBJ2-6; the D is unclear. The CDR3 runs to 14 residues. Germline CDR1 and CDR2: MGHDK and SYGVNS. With 6 bases removed from V and 4 bases from J, the gap between germline ends came to 10 bases. The CDR3 DNA sequence: TGTGCCAGCAGCGATCCAACGGGGGCCAACGTCCTGACTTTC. This gives the protein CASSDPTGANVLTF.

The chain couples TRBV10-3 to TRBJ1-2; D gene ambiguous. From germline, CDR1 is ENHRY and CDR2 SYGVKD. The V and J ends lost 2 bases and 2 bases respectively, with 6 bases between them. This CDR3 is built from 13 residues. In DNA form, the CDR3 reads TGTGCCATCAGTGAGATTGTCAACTATGGCTACACCTTC. Translated: CAISEIVNYGYTF.

The chain couples TRBV19 to TRBJ2-1; a weak D match, TRBD2 (6 bases). The CDR3 runs 16 residues. The ends were cut back, 1 base at V and 7 bases at J, with 17 bases in the middle. Looked up from germline, CDR1 is LNHDA and CDR2 is SQIVND (reference sequence). The chain's CDR3 is CASSIGVAASGNEQFF. CDR3 DNA: TGTGCCAGTAGTATAGGAGTAGCGGCCTCCGGTAATGAGCAGTTCTTC.

The gene calls are TRBV18 and TRBJ1-2, with TRBD1 identical over 7 bases. V lost 4 bases and J lost 6; bases outside the gene matches: 20. This CDR3 contains 18 residues. Per the germline V gene, CDR1 is KGHSH and CDR2 is LQKENI. The CDR3: CASSRQTLLGGEIDGYTF. In DNA, the CDR3 is TGTGCCAGCTCACGTCAGACCCTCCTAGGGGGCGAAATTGATGGCTACACCTTC.

Of note for this clone: The junction does not match germline at one end; this may be a read error. The genes are TRBV7-7 and TRBJ2-1, with 11 bases identical to TRBD2. The CDR3 runs 20 residues. Germline CDR1 reads SSHAT; CDR2 reads FNYEAQ (reference sequence). The CDR3 region is CASSPRQKTSGDPTYNEQFF. The CDR3, as DNA: TGTGCTAGCAGCCCGCGACAGAAGACTAGCGGGGATCCGACCTACAATGAGCAGTTCTTC.

V is TRBV19 and J is TRBJ2-3; D ambiguous. Germline V gene lookup returns CDR1 LNHDA and CDR2 SQIVND (reference sequence). The CDR3 totals 15 residues. V lost 0 bases and J lost 0, with 7 bases in between. The CDR3 sequence: CASSIDLVSTDTQYF. The CDR3 DNA reads as TGTGCCAGTAGTATAGACCTAGTGAGCACAGATACGCAGTATTTT.

This clone has a single count. The CDR3 sequence: CASSEARGLGFYYTF. The DNA of the CDR3 is TGTGCCAGCAGTGAAGCAAGGGGGCTCGGCTTTTACTACACCTTC. The chain is built from TRBV2 and TRBJ1-2; 7 positions match TRBD1. V shed 0 bases, J shed 10 bases, and the junction held 11 bases outside the gene matches. The CDR3 extends over 15 amino acids. Per the germline V gene, CDR1 is SNHLY and CDR2 is FYNNEI. Combining the CDR3 with reference TRBV2 and TRBJ1-2 gives the whole variable domain EPEVTQTPSHQVTQMGQEVILRCVPISNHLYFYWYRQILGQKVEFLVSFYNNEISEKSEIFDDQFSVERPDGSNFTLKIRSTKLEDSAMYFCASSEARGLGFYYTFGSGTRLTVV.

The chain couples TRBV6-1 to TRBJ1-1; TRBD1 might be the D (6 bases). V gave up 7 bases and J gave up 0 bases, with 15 bases separating them. CDR3 length equals 15 residues. CDR1 and CDR2 (germline): MNHNS, SASEGT. CDR3 coding DNA: TGTGCCAGCATCGGGAGGGACAACATGAACACTGAAGCTTTCTTT. This codes for CASIGRDNMNTEAFF.

The chain couples TRBV28 to TRBJ2-5; TRBD2 aligns across 11 bases. The CDR3 has 16 residues. Germline V gives CDR1 MDHEN, CDR2 SYDVKM. V shed 5 bases and J 4 bases; nucleotides not matched to a gene: 9. In nucleotides, the CDR3 is TGTGCCAGCAGTCCTTTGATTAGCGGGGGGGTAGAGACCCAGTACTTC. Protein sequence: CASSPLISGGVETQYF.

The gene calls are TRBV28 and TRBJ1-1; no firm D call. CDR1 and CDR2 from the germline V gene are MDHEN and SYDVKM. Trimming removed 3 bases from V and 6 bases from J, with 17 bases in between. The CDR3 runs to 15 residues. The CDR3 is CASSLSVVINAEAFF. CDR3 nucleotide sequence: TGTGCCAGCAGTTTGAGTGTCGTTATTAACGCTGAAGCTTTCTTT.

The V and J genes are TRBV19 and TRBJ2-3; 10 bases fit TRBD1. The CDR3 contains 16 residues. V was clipped by 2 bases and J by 4 bases; unmatched bases: 6. CDR1 LNHDA and CDR2 SQIVND come from the germline V gene (reference sequence). The CDR3 coding sequence is TGTGCCAGTAGTATACAACCGGGACAGGGGTCAGATACGCAGTATTTT. It yields the protein CASSIQPGQGSDTQYF.

The V gene is TRBV27, the J gene TRBJ2-3; TRBD1 agrees at 7 bases. Germline trimming cut 5 bases from V and 7 bases from J; bases unmatched to any gene: 18. The CDR3 runs 17 residues. Germline V CDR1 and CDR2: MNHEY, SMNVEV (reference sequence). The CDR3 nucleotides are TGTGCCAGCAGTCCCACCATACGACAGGGTGGTTCGAATACGCAGTATTTT. Translation gives CASSPTIRQGGSNTQYF.

The chain links TRBV19 to TRBJ1-2; maybe TRBD1 (6 bases). Germline CDR1 reads LNHDA; CDR2 reads SQIVND (reference sequence). The CDR3 is made up of 14 amino acids. Trimming shortened V by 7 bases and J by 3 bases, and 15 bases separated the two germline ends. CDR3 bases: TGTGCCAGTATGCAAGGAGGGGGTGACTATGGCTACACCTTC. Its protein product is CASMQGGGDYGYTF.

V and J are TRBV5-1 and TRBJ1-1, with D tentatively TRBD1 (6 bases). This CDR3 has 13 amino acids. Trimming took off 2 bases at V and 7 bases at J, with 12 bases between the two ends. Germline-derived CDR1 and CDR2 are SGHRS and YFSETQ. The CDR3 loop reads CASSLNGDIEAFF. For the CDR3, the DNA is TGCGCCAGCAGCTTAAACGGGGACATTGAAGCTTTCTTT.